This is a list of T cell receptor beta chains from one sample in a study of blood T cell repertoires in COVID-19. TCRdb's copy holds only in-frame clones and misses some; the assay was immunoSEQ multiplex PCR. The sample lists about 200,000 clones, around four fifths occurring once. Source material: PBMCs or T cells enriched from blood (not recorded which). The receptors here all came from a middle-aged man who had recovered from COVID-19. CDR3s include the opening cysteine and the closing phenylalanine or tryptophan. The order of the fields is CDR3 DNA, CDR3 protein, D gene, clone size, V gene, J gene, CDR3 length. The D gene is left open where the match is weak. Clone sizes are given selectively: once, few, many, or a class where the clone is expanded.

TGTGCCAGCAGTTTTCTCTCTGGAAACACCATATATTTT,CASSFLSGNTIYF,-,-,TRBV6-2/TRBV6-3,TRBJ1-3,13
TGTGCCAGCAGCTACGCGGGGGGAGGGAGCTCAGATACGCAGTATTTT,CASSYAGGGSSDTQYF,TRBD2,-,TRBV5-6,TRBJ2-3,16
TGTGCCAGCAGTTACTCGTTAGCGGGAGCTAACTATGGCTACACCTTC,CASSYSLAGANYGYTF,-,-,TRBV6-5,TRBJ1-2,16
TGTGCCAGCAGCTTAGGTTCCGCCCAGGGAGAGACCCAGTACTTC,CASSLGSAQGETQYF,-,-,TRBV11-2,TRBJ2-5,15
TGTGCCAGCAGCTTATATGAGGTTGGGGGCTACACCTTC,CASSLYEVGGYTF,-,-,TRBV7-9,TRBJ1-2,13
TGTGCCAGCAGCACACAGGGGACTAATGAAAAACTGTTTTTT,CASSTQGTNEKLFF,TRBD1,-,TRBV7-2,TRBJ1-4,14
TGCGCCAGCAGCTTGACTAGCGGGGGAATAGAGCAGTTCTTC,CASSLTSGGIEQFF,TRBD2,-,TRBV5-1,TRBJ2-1,14
TGTGCCAGCAGCTTAGGTAGCGGAGCGGGTCGAGGCTACACCTTC,CASSLGSGAGRGYTF,-,-,TRBV11-2,TRBJ1-2,15
TGTGCCACCAGTGATCCACAGGGTCGGGCCCCCCTCGGTGAGCAGTTCTTC,CATSDPQGRAPLGEQFF,-,-,TRBV24-1,TRBJ2-1,17
TGTGCCAGCAGCTCCCCAGGGCTTTCAGATACGCAGTATTTT,CASSSPGLSDTQYF,-,-,TRBV27,TRBJ2-3,14
TGTGCCATCAGCCAGGGGGAAACGAACACCGGGGAGCTGTTTTTT,CAISQGETNTGELFF,TRBD1,-,TRBV10-3,TRBJ2-2,15
TGCGCCAGCAGCCAAGATCGGGTCACCGGGGAGCTGTTTTTT,CASSQDRVTGELFF,-,-,TRBV4-3,TRBJ2-2,14
TGTGCCAGCAGCGCCGGTCTAGACAGTAACTATGGCTACACCTTC,CASSAGLDSNYGYTF,-,-,TRBV9,TRBJ1-2,15
TGCGCCAGCAGTAAGACAGGGGCCACTGAAGCTTTCTTT,CASSKTGATEAFF,TRBD1,-,TRBV10-1,TRBJ1-1,13
TGTGCCAGCAGCCGGGACATCAGCAATCAGCCCCAGCATTTT,CASSRDISNQPQHF,-,-,TRBV7-9,TRBJ1-5,14
TGTGCCAGTAGTAGCCGCAGGGGGAACACTGAAGCTTTCTTT,CASSSRRGNTEAFF,-,-,TRBV19,TRBJ1-1,14
TGTGCCAGTAGTATTTCTTCTAGCGGGAGTGCAAATACGCAGTATTTT,CASSISSSGSANTQYF,TRBD2,-,TRBV19,TRBJ2-3,16
TGTGCCATCAGTGGACAGAGGAATCAGCCCCAGCATTTT,CAISGQRNQPQHF,-,-,TRBV10-3,TRBJ1-5,13
TGCGCCAGCAGCGAATCTGCAGTAACAGATACGCAGTATTTT,CASSESAVTDTQYF,-,-,TRBV10-1,TRBJ2-3,14
TGCAGTGCAATTTCGGAGACCCAGTACTTC,CSAISETQYF,-,-,TRBV20-1,TRBJ2-5,10
TGTGCCAGCATCGAAAGGGGAGGGCTGAACACTGAAGCTTTCTTT,CASIERGGLNTEAFF,-,-,TRBV2,TRBJ1-1,15
TGCGCCAGCAGCTCGCAGGGCCCCTCCTACGAGCAGTACTTC,CASSSQGPSYEQYF,-,once,TRBV5-1,TRBJ2-7,14
TGTGCCAGCTCACCACCAGCTGGACAGGGGCGAGGCGGGGAGCTGTTTTTT,CASSPPAGQGRGGELFF,TRBD1,-,TRBV18,TRBJ2-2,17
TGTGCCACCAGTGCCCCCGGGACTAGATTTACAGATACGCAGTATTTT,CATSAPGTRFTDTQYF,TRBD2,-,TRBV24-1,TRBJ2-3,16
TGTGCCAGCAGCGGCGACAGGGTTTCCTCCTATGGCTACACCTTC,CASSGDRVSSYGYTF,TRBD1,-,TRBV5-5,TRBJ1-2,15
TGTGCCAGCAGCTCACAGGGGAATGAGCAGTTCTTC,CASSSQGNEQFF,TRBD1,-,TRBV7-3,TRBJ2-1,12